These T cell receptor beta chains were read from a single sample in a study of T-cell memory formation after mild COVID-19. MiXCR was run by TCRdb on the 5' RACE reads, yielding one entry per CDR3 protein. The data contain some 100,000 distinct CDR3 sequences, around 10% of them singletons. Sequenced: PBMCs or a T cell subset sorted from them (not recorded which). All receptors come from a young man who had mild COVID-19 (a few samples of this study predate the infection). Cell type and time point are not known. The CDR3 runs from the conserved cysteine through the conserved F or W. D genes are given only for firm matches. The listing skips clone size in some rows; elsewhere it reads once, few, many or a size class.

size	V	D	J	CDR3	DNA
-	TRBV4-1	-	TRBJ2-1	CASSQNPTWGNNEQFF	TGCGCCAGCAGCCAAAACCCTACATGGGGGAACAATGAGCAGTTCTTC
few	TRBV9	TRBD1	TRBJ2-2	CASSVRQGAGELFF	TGTGCCAGCAGCGTGAGACAGGGGGCCGGGGAGCTGTTTTTT
-	TRBV12-3/TRBV12-4	TRBD1	TRBJ2-7	CASNDRTGRAEEQYF	TGTGCCAGCAACGACAGGACAGGTCGGGCAGAGGAGCAGTACTTC
-	TRBV29-1	TRBD1	TRBJ1-1	CSVGTGGWNTEAFF	TGCAGCGTGGGGACAGGGGGGTGGAACACTGAAGCTTTCTTT
-	TRBV27	-	TRBJ1-6	CASSGRGGNNSPLHF	TGTGCCAGCAGTGGCCGGGGGGGGAACAATTCACCCCTCCACTTT
many	TRBV20-1	-	TRBJ1-1	CSAPRLGRWDTEAFF	TGCAGTGCTCCTAGATTGGGGCGCTGGGATACTGAAGCTTTCTTT
-	TRBV15	TRBD1	TRBJ1-5	CATSNVQGASQPQHF	TGTGCCACCAGCAACGTACAGGGGGCGAGTCAGCCCCAGCATTTT
-	TRBV4-1	-	TRBJ1-5	CASSQDLVGEGLNQPQHF	TGCGCCAGCAGCCAAGATCTTGTAGGGGAAGGTCTCAATCAGCCCCAGCATTTT
few	TRBV5-1	-	TRBJ2-5	CASSQPDYEETQYF	TGCGCCAGCAGCCAGCCGGACTACGAAGAGACCCAGTACTTC
many	TRBV13	TRBD1	TRBJ2-7	CASSPPRTGGLGYEQYF	TGTGCCAGCAGCCCCCCCCGGACAGGGGGATTAGGCTACGAGCAGTACTTC
few	TRBV20-1	TRBD2	TRBJ2-3	CSALAGERDTQYF	TGCAGTGCCCTAGCGGGGGAGAGAGATACGCAGTATTTT
few	TRBV5-1	TRBD1	TRBJ1-1	CASSATTGGGTEAFF	TGCGCCAGCAGCGCGACGACAGGGGGCGGCACTGAAGCTTTCTTT
many	TRBV7-2	-	TRBJ2-7	CASSTGTRGIYEQYF	TGTGCCAGCAGTACCGGGACTCGGGGTATTTACGAGCAGTACTTC
-	TRBV7-2	-	TRBJ1-5	CASSLGFDGPYSNQPQHF	TGTGCCAGCAGCTTAGGGTTCGACGGACCCTATAGCAATCAGCCCCAGCATTTT
many	TRBV12-3/TRBV12-4	-	TRBJ1-4	CASSALGVIWEKLFF	TGTGCCAGCAGTGCCCTAGGGGTAATTTGGGAAAAACTGTTTTTT
-	TRBV4-3	-	TRBJ2-1	CASSQDRGGRGNEQFF	TGCGCCAGCAGCCAAGATAGAGGGGGGCGGGGCAATGAGCAGTTCTTC
-	TRBV7-9	-	TRBJ2-5	CASSSSTGQLQETQYF	TGTGCCAGCAGCTCCTCTACCGGACAGCTCCAAGAGACCCAGTACTTC
-	TRBV7-2	-	TRBJ2-3	CASSFGGTTDTQYF	TGTGCCAGCAGCTTCGGAGGGACCACAGATACGCAGTATTTT
-	TRBV7-8	TRBD1	TRBJ2-7	CASSVQLTGGAYEQYF	TGTGCCAGCAGCGTCCAACTGACAGGGGGGGCCTACGAGCAGTACTTC
-	TRBV4-2	TRBD2	TRBJ2-2	CASSQEAAGGVAGELFF	TGTGCCAGCAGCCAAGAAGCCGCTGGGGGGGTTGCCGGGGAGCTGTTTTTT
once	TRBV3-1	-	TRBJ2-7	CASSQEVTYTYEQYF	TGTGCCAGCAGCCAAGAAGTGACCTATACCTACGAGCAGTACTTC
-	TRBV6-5	TRBD1	TRBJ1-2	CASSYHPPGQPRGYGYTF	TGTGCCAGCAGTTACCACCCCCCGGGACAGCCCCGTGGCTATGGCTACACCTTC
few	TRBV13	TRBD2	TRBJ2-1	CASSSSTSGADEQFF	TGTGCCAGCAGCTCCTCGACTAGCGGGGCCGATGAGCAGTTCTTC
few	TRBV28	-	TRBJ2-7	CASSLGDSYEQYF	TGTGCCAGCAGTTTAGGGGACTCCTACGAGCAGTACTTC
few	TRBV27	-	TRBJ2-3	CASSPGWIGGAGTDTQYF	TGTGCCAGCAGTCCAGGCTGGATAGGGGGGGCCGGCACAGATACGCAGTATTTT
-	TRBV25-1	-	TRBJ1-2	CASSVQNYGYTF	TGTGCCAGCAGTGTACAGAACTATGGCTACACCTTC
few	TRBV19	-	TRBJ2-1	CASSIGAEQFF	TGTGCCAGTAGTATCGGGGCAGAGCAGTTCTTC
-	TRBV20-1	-	TRBJ2-7	CSARVPGAGEQYF	TGCAGTGCTAGAGTGCCGGGGGCGGGCGAGCAGTACTTC
-	TRBV4-2	TRBD1	TRBJ2-7	CASSQIPQDRDNYEQYF	TGTGCCAGCAGCCAAATCCCCCAAGACAGGGATAACTACGAGCAGTACTTC
-	TRBV5-4	TRBD1	TRBJ2-2	CASSEGGTGNTGELFF	TGTGCCAGCAGCGAGGGCGGGACAGGGAACACCGGGGAGCTGTTTTTT
-	TRBV29-1	TRBD1	TRBJ1-1	CSTGTGGYTEAFF	TGCAGCACGGGGACAGGGGGCTACACTGAAGCTTTCTTT
-	TRBV7-9	-	TRBJ2-1	CASSLGDGAHSPYNEQFF	TGTGCCAGCAGCTTAGGGGACGGGGCCCATTCCCCCTACAATGAGCAGTTCTTC
many	TRBV9	-	TRBJ1-6	CASEVRGDPRHLNSPLHF	TGTGCCAGCGAAGTAAGGGGGGACCCTCGGCATCTTAATTCACCCCTCCACTTT
many	TRBV24-1	-	TRBJ2-3	CATSDLSRTATDTQYF	TGTGCCACCAGTGATTTGAGTCGAACCGCCACAGATACGCAGTATTTT
few	TRBV12-3/TRBV12-4	-	TRBJ2-5	CASSDRDGRFPKYF	TGTGCCAGCAGTGACCGGGACGGTCGCTTCCCCAAGTACTTC
-	TRBV9	TRBD2	TRBJ2-5	CASSGAGLGETQYF	TGTGCCAGCAGCGGAGCGGGGCTGGGCGAGACCCAGTACTTC
-	TRBV29-1	TRBD1	TRBJ2-1	CTTLDRYNEQFF	TGCACCACTTTGGACAGGTACAATGAGCAGTTCTTC